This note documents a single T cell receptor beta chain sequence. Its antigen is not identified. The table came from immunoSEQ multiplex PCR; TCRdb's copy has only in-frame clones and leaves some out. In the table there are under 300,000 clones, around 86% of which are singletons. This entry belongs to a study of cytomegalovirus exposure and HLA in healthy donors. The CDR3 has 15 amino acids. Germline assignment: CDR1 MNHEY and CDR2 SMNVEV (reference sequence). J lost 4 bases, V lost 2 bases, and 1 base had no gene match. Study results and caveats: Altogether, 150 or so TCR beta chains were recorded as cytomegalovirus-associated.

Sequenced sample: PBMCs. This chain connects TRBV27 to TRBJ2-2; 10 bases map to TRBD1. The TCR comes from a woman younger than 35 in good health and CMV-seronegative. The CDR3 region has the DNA TGTGCCAGCAGTTTAAGGGACAGGGGCACCGGGGAGCTGTTTTTT. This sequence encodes CASSLRDRGTGELFF.